This T cell receptor beta chain comes out of a study of cytomegalovirus exposure and HLA in healthy donors (dated by TCRdb to between 2016 and 2019). About the investigation overall: According to a later analysis, one platform produced both the roughly 130 validation repertoires and the approximately 670 repertoires of the first cohort. High-throughput TCR immunosequencing, statistical association of individual TCRs with disease status, and machine learning were combined to predict cytomegalovirus infection status. The study was designed to test whether signatures of past pathogen exposure could be identified by cataloging public T cell receptors. In addition to the first cohort of 500 to 850 subjects, a separate validation cohort of some 120 different subjects was used. Findings and caveats that apply to the study as a whole: Subsequent analysis determined that TCRs grouped into clusters in the first cohort also showed a tendency toward co-occurrence across the approximately 120 validation repertoires, and approximately 93% of cluster scores exceeded 0. The study listed approximately 150 TCR beta chains as associated with cytomegalovirus. Across donors, most TCR sequences were observed very rarely, whereas some public TCRs were present in many individuals. According to the authors, the approach could potentially be generalized to other disease states and immunological phenotypes. The classifier was reported to diagnose cytomegalovirus status with high specificity and sensitivity in both the original and validation cohorts. The validation cohort had no HLA typing available for a later analysis, so co-occurrence within that cohort was assessed over all 120 or so repertoires. A few of the identified cytomegalovirus-associated TCR beta chains were confirmed in vitro to be specific for cytomegalovirus antigens.

Sequences MNHEY (CDR1) and SMNVEV (CDR2) are obtained from the germline V gene (reference sequence). Trimming leaves V shorter by 2 bases and J shorter by 5 bases, with the junction holding 7 bases beyond the gene matches. From the cysteine through the phenylalanine, the CDR3 covers 15 amino acids. The CDR3 DNA has 45 bases and is translated from base 1. Comment on this clone: Its antigen remains unidentified. No base-level quality is on record; no much larger clone is a single base apart.

Receptor libraries were prepared by the immunoSEQ multiplex PCR assay. In the source study's methods: A statistical classification framework was built to diagnose cytomegalovirus status from the catalog of TCR beta chain sequences. Entries here come from immuneACCESS through TCRdb and include only in-frame sequences with V and J called. Some clones fail to appear in such tables; in the studies checked, an unresolved V gene covers under half of the shortfall, and the cause of the remainder is unknown. For V, J and clone size, that table is used; D and trimming come from the DNA. Recorded for this sample are 60,000 to 65,000 clones; roughly 94% of them occurred a single time. The ten top clones hold 5.8% of the sample. The donors were included in the validation cohort of over a hundred subjects, a group kept apart from the roughly 610-subject first cohort.

Input material: PBMCs. The sequence links TRBV27 to TRBJ2-5, and TRBD1 aligns with 8 junction nucleotides. This receptor was taken from a woman between 18 and 29 years old in good health and CMV-seropositive. The CDR3 protein: CASSLQGAISETQYF. The DNA reads TGTGCCAGCAGTTTACAGGGGGCGATCTCGGAGACCCAGTACTTC.